This T cell receptor (beta chain) was documented in a study of cytotoxic CD8 clonotypes in ibrutinib-treated CLL (dated by TCRdb to the early 2020s). Turning to the overall study: The cohort included about 15 treatment-naive and about a dozen relapsed/refractory patients; roughly 17 were IGHV unmutated. Of the approximately 87 participants in the trial, about 25 had longitudinal samples available. Every sample from remission and from progressive disease was obtained while the patients were still on ibrutinib. Samples at response were collected after a median of 12 months of treatment, with a range of about 6 to 40 months. On average, each sample yielded around 250,000 productive templates and around 100,000 productive rearrangements. Cryopreserved peripheral blood mononuclear cells were collected at three points: before therapy, at response, and at either sustained remission or disease progression. Partial responses were observed in about 25 patients and complete responses in 2; after a median follow-up of around 68 months, remission was maintained in some 14 patients and progression was observed in approximately twelve.

For TCR beta library preparation, 2 to 2.5 micrograms of genomic DNA were isolated from cryopreserved PBMCs. Longitudinal blood samples from CLL patients on ibrutinib monotherapy underwent high-throughput TCR beta sequencing. The patients took part in an open-label, single-center phase 2 trial of ibrutinib monotherapy. Each clonotype received, on average, about 9.7x coverage in deep resolution sequencing performed on a MiSeq, where the target depth lay between 1 in 1 million and 1 in 200,000 T cells. The immunoSEQ hsTCRB Kit was used to generate the TCR beta libraries. Per the original workflow: Data were analyzed with ImmunoSEQ Data Assistant and ImmunoSEQ Analyzer, with V, D and J genes assigned per IMGT definitions. Clonality, with values ranging from 0 to 1, was calculated as one minus the normalized Shannon entropy of productive rearrangement frequencies. Only overrepresented clonotypes making up at least 0.05% of each patient's repertoire were included in the public clonotype analysis. Some 13 age-matched healthy donor repertoires from immuneACCESS served as clonality controls. The immuneACCESS repertoire file appears here via TCRdb, limited to in-frame rearrangements. These files lack a portion of the clones; in checked studies, under half of the deficit traces to unresolved V genes, and the cause of the others is not known. That table furnishes V, J and clone size, whereas the DNA furnished D and trimming. The sample table contains about 140,000 clones; only one count was recorded for over 75% of them. The ten biggest clones cover 7.6% of the sample.

On this clone itself: Its specific antigen is unknown. Base-call qualities are not available, and no considerably larger clone is one nucleotide away.

Here is what the overall study found, with its caveats: Clonality rose at ibrutinib response, remained stable during sustained remission, and dropped back toward baseline at progression. Sampling times were not matched between sustained-remission and progressing patients, and lymph node repertoires were not studied. Public clonotypes were found to be uncommon and were observed to contract or remain stable during treatment; the increase in clonality was shown to reflect expansion of private clonotypes at ibrutinib response. Baseline clonality exceeded that of age-matched healthy donors and correlated strongly with circulating CD8+ T-cell counts.

The CDR3 measures 14 amino acids from cysteine to phenylalanine. Only the CDR3 DNA is retained, 42 bases long and in frame from the first base. CDR1 SGHVS and CDR2 FQNEAQ were looked up in the germline V gene. The junction carries 16 bases between V and J, which are trimmed by 5 bases and 6 bases respectively. The chain is encoded by TRBV7-8 joined to TRBJ1-2; TRBD1 could be the D gene, as 6 bases match. The sequenced sample was PBMCs, obtained after 36 months of ibrutinib treatment. The sequence derives from a human donor with chronic lymphocytic leukemia. At the DNA level, the sequence is TGTGCCAGCAGCGTTGGGGGGGCGCAGGATGGCTACACCTTC. This is translated as CASSVGGAQDGYTF.